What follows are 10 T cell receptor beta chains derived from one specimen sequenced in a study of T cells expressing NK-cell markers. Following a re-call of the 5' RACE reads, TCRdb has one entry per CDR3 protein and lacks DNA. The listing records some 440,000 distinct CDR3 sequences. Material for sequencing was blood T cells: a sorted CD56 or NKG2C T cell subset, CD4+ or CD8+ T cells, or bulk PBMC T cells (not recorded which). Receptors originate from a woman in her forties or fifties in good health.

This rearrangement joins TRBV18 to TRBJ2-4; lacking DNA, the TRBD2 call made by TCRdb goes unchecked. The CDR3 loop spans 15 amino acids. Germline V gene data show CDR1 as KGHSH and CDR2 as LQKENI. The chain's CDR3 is CASSPGKRDTNIQYF.

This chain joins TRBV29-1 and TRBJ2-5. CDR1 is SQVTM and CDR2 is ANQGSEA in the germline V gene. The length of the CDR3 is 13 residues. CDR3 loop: CSVRQVLTETQYF.

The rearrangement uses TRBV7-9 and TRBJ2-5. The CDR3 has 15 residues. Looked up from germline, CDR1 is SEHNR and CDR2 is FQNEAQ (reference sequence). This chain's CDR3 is CASSLSRVLQETQYF.

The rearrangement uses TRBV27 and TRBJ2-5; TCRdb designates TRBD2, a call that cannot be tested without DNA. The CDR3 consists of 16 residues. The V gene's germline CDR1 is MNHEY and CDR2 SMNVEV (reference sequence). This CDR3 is CASSFYRTSGIQTQYF.

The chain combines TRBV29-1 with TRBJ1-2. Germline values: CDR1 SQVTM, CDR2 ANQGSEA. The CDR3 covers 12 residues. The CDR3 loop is CSVEKTVYGYTF.

The CDR3: CASSLYGGEDSPLHF. V is TRBV12-3 or TRBV12-4 and J is TRBJ1-6; the D gene TCRdb calls, TRBD1, cannot be checked with no DNA. The CDR3 runs to 15 residues.

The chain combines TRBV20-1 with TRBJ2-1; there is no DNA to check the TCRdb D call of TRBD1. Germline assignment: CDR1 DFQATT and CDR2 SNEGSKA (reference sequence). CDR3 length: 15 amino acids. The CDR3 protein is CSARAAERGRGEQFF.

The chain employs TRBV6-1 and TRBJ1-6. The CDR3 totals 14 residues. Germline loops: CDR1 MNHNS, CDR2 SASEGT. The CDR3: CASSEQDLNSPLHF.

The CDR3 loop reads CASSLKGWTEAFF. This chain connects TRBV3-1 to TRBJ1-1. Per germline, CDR1 LGHDT and CDR2 YNNKEL (reference sequence). This CDR3 is 13 amino acids long.

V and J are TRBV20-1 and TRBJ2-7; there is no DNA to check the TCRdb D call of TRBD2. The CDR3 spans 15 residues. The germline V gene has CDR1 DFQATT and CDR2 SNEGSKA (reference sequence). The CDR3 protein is CSARPGPSILYEQYF.